This T cell receptor beta chain is from a study of blood T cell repertoires in COVID-19. Across the study: Donors in the United States, Italy and Spain gave samples during acute or convalescent COVID-19.

Methods used by the authors: Nucleated cell number was recorded as an estimate derived from reference gene primer amplification. The method was immunoSEQ multiplex PCR; TCRdb's version includes in-frame clones alone and lacks a portion of them. V and J calls and clone size are as listed in that table; D and trimming were resolved from the DNA. This sample has 55,000 to 70,000 clones; approximately 92% occur once, and the top ten carry approximately 6.2%. The sequenced material came from peripheral blood. The receptor comes from a human donor in a cohort sampled during active COVID-19.

The CDR3, as DNA: TGTGCCAGCAGCCCACAGGGAAATAGCAATCAGCCCCAGCATTTT. Translated, it gives CASSPQGNSNQPQHF. This chain uses TRBV6-5 with TRBJ1-5; tentative D call: TRBD1 (6 bases). The ends were cut back, 6 bases at V and 0 bases at J, with 12 bases in the middle. The CDR3 is 15 amino acids. Germline V lookup: CDR1 MNHEY, CDR2 SVGAGI.